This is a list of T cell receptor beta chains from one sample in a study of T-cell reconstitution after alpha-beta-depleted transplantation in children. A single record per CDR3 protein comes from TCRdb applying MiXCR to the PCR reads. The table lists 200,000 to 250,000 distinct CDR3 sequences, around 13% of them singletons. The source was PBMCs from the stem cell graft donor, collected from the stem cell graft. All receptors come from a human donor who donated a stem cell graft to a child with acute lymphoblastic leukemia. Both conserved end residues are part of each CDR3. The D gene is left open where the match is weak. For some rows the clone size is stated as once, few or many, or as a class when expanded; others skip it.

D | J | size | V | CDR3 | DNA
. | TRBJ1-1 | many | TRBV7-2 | CASSLKWNTEAFF | TGTGCCAGCAGCTTAAAGTGGAACACTGAAGCTTTCTTT
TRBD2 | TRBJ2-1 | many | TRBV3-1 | CASSPRADPAGPNNEQFF | TGTGCCAGCAGCCCGAGAGCCGACCCAGCGGGGCCGAACAATGAGCAGTTCTTC
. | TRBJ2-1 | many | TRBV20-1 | CSASRGGSSYNEQFF | TGCAGTGCTAGTAGGGGGGGAAGCTCCTACAATGAGCAGTTCTTC
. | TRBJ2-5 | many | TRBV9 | CASSAYQGRETQYF | TGTGCCAGCAGCGCATATCAGGGTAGGGAGACCCAGTACTTC
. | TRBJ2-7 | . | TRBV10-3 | CAISEDPRAYEQYF | TGTGCCATCAGTGAGGATCCCAGGGCCTACGAGCAGTACTTC
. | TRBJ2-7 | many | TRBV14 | CASSLGTSILPYEQYF | TGTGCCAGCAGCCTCGGGACTTCGATCCTACCCTACGAGCAGTACTTC
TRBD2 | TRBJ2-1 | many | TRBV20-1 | CSARDLGGGPLNEQFF | TGCAGTGCTAGAGATCTCGGGGGAGGGCCCCTCAATGAGCAGTTCTTC
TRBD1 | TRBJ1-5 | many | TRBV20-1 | CSARDRDRGQPQHF | TGCAGTGCTAGAGACAGGGACAGAGGGCAGCCCCAGCATTTT
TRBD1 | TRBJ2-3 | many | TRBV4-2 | CASSQDRGQGADTQYF | TGTGCCAGCAGCCAAGATCGGGGACAGGGGGCAGATACGCAGTATTTT
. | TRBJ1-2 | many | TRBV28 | CASTQGQGSYGYTF | TGTGCCAGCACCCAGGGGCAGGGGAGCTATGGCTACACCTTC
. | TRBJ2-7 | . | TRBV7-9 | CASSSASLGSYEQYF | TGTGCCAGCAGCTCCGCGTCTCTTGGCTCCTACGAGCAGTACTTC
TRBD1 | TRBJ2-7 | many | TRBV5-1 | CASSSIRDRAYEQYF | TGCGCCAGCAGCTCGATCCGGGACAGGGCCTACGAGCAGTACTTC
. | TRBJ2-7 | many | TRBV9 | CASSAGSDSYEQYF | TGTGCCAGCAGCGCCGGATCCGACTCCTACGAGCAGTACTTC
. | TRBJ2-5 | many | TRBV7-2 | CASSLAVQETQYF | TGTGCCAGCAGCTTAGCAGTTCAAGAGACCCAGTACTTC
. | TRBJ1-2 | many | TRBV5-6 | CASSHHTSILLRHYLSYGYTF | TGTGCCAGCAGCCACCACACTTCGATTTTACTCAGACATTATCTTTCCTATGGCTACACCTTC
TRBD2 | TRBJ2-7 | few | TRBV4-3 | CASSQDRASGLPAREQYF | TGCGCCAGCAGCCAAGATCGGGCTAGCGGGCTCCCCGCCCGCGAGCAGTACTTC
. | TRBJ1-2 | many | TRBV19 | CASSIGGQTLNYGYTF | TGTGCCAGTAGTATTGGCGGACAGACACTTAACTATGGCTACACCTTC
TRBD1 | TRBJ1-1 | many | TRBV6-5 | CASSYSRPGTGFAEAFF | TGTGCCAGCAGTTACTCACGTCCCGGGACAGGGTTCGCTGAAGCTTTCTTT
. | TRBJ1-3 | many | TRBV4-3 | CASSQDPGNTIYF | TGCGCCAGCAGCCAAGACCCCGGAAACACCATATATTTT
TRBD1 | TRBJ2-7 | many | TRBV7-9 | CASSFQTGVREQYF | TGTGCCAGCAGCTTCCAGACAGGGGTACGGGAGCAGTACTTC
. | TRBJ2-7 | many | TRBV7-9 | CASSFRDDLLSPYEQYF | TGTGCCAGCAGCTTCCGGGACGACCTCCTTTCCCCCTACGAGCAGTACTTC
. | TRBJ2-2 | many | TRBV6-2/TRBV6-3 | CASSLGVGELFF | TGTGCCAGCAGTCTCGGGGTCGGGGAGCTGTTTTTT
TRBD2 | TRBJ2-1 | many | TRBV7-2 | CASSLVASGVYYNEQFF | TGTGCCAGCAGCTTAGTTGCTAGCGGGGTTTACTACAATGAGCAGTTCTTC
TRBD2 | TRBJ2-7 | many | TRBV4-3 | CASSQGLAGVYYEQYF | TGCGCCAGCAGCCAGGGCCTAGCGGGGGTATACTACGAGCAGTACTTC
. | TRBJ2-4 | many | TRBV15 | CATSRTTEVPKGDIQYF | TGTGCCACCAGCAGAACTACGGAAGTCCCGAAGGGGGACATTCAGTACTTC
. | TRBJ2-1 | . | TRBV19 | CASRSGTGYNEQFF | TGTGCCAGTAGATCAGGGACGGGCTACAATGAGCAGTTCTTC
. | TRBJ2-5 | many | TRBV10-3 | CASGIKETQYF | TGTGCCAGCGGGATTAAAGAGACCCAGTACTTC
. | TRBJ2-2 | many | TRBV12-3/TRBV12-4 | CASSSVNTGELFF | TGTGCCAGCAGTTCGGTGAACACCGGGGAGCTGTTTTTT
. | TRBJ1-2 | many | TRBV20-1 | CSAREVGGYGYTF | TGCAGTGCTAGAGAGGTGGGAGGCTATGGCTACACCTTC
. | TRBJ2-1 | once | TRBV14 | CFSSHRTYYWDEQFF | TGTTTCAGCAGCCATAGGACCTACTATTGGGATGAGCAGTTCTTC
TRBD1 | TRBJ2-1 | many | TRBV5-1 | CASSIGQGVRSNEQFF | TGCGCCAGCAGCATTGGACAGGGGGTCAGGTCCAATGAGCAGTTCTTC
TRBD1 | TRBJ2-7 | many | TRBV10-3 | CAISEPGTAYEQYF | TGTGCCATCAGTGAACCCGGGACAGCGTACGAGCAGTACTTC
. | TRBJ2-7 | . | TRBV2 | CASSKGYEQYF | TGTGCCAGCAGTAAGGGCTACGAGCAGTACTTC
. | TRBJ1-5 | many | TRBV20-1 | CSATQEIYSEYSNQPQHF | TGCAGTGCTACCCAGGAAATTTACAGCGAGTATAGCAATCAGCCCCAGCATTTT
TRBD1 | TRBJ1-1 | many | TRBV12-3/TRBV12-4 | CASSLNRGITEAFF | TGTGCCAGCAGTCTCAACAGGGGAATCACTGAAGCTTTCTTT
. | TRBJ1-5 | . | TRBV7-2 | CASSFGPANQPQHF | TGTGCCAGCAGCTTCGGACCGGCGAATCAGCCCCAGCATTTT
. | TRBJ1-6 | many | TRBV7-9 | CASSLLEGGPLHF | TGTGCCAGCAGCTTGTTAGAGGGAGGACCCCTCCACTTT
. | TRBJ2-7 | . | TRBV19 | CASSFQAYSYEQYF | TGTGCCAGCAGCTTCCAGGCATACTCCTACGAGCAGTACTTC
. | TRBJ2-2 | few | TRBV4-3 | CASSPRRSVNGELFF | TGCGCCAGCAGCCCCAGAAGGTCCGTTAACGGGGAGCTGTTTTTT
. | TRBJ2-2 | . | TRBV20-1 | CSAGIPGYPGELFF | TGCAGTGCTGGCATCCCAGGGTATCCCGGGGAGCTGTTTTTT
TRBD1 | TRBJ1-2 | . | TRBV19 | CASSIRTGGRLLGHGYTF | TGTGCCAGTAGTATAAGGACAGGGGGCCGTTTGCTTGGTCATGGCTACACCTTC
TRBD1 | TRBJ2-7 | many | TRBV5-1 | CASSARQGESSEQYF | TGCGCCAGCAGCGCCCGACAGGGAGAGTCCAGCGAGCAGTACTTC
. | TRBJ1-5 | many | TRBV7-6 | CASSSRESAQHF | TGTGCCAGCAGCTCCCGGGAATCGGCCCAGCATTTT
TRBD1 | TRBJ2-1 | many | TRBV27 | CASSLRDRLNNEQFF | TGTGCCAGCAGTTTACGGGACAGACTCAACAATGAGCAGTTCTTC
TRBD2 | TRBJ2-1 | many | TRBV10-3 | CAISGSGSSYNEQFF | TGTGCCATCAGTGGTAGCGGGAGCTCCTACAATGAGCAGTTCTTC
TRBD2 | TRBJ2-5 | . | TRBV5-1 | CASSLAPGLAVRGTQYF | TGCGCCAGCAGCTTGGCTCCGGGACTAGCGGTCCGGGGGACCCAGTACTTC
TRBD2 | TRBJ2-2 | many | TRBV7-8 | CASSLGPPGTSGPEKSGELFF | TGTGCCAGCAGCTTAGGGCCACCCGGGACTAGCGGCCCTGAAAAATCCGGGGAGCTGTTTTTT
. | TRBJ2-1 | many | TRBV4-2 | CASSQVQGSNNEQFF | TGTGCCAGCAGCCAAGTGCAGGGATCCAACAATGAGCAGTTCTTC
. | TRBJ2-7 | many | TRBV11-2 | CASSLATGFYEQYF | TGTGCCAGCAGCTTGGCCACAGGGTTTTACGAGCAGTACTTC
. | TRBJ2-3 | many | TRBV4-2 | CASSPRTTVEWADTQYF | TGTGCCAGCAGCCCCCGAACCACGGTGGAATGGGCAGATACGCAGTATTTT
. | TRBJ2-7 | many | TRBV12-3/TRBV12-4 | CASSYDRYEQYF | TGTGCCAGCAGTTATGATCGGTACGAGCAGTACTTC
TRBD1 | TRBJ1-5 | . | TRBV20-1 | CSARRTGLNQPQHF | TGCAGTGCTAGAAGGACAGGCCTGAATCAGCCCCAGCATTTT
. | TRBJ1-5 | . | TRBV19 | CASSPPLSNSRQPQHF | TGTGCCAGTAGCCCCCCCTTGTCCAATAGCCGACAGCCCCAGCATTTT
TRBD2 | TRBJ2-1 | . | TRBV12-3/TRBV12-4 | CASSLAVTSGKSSYNEQFF | TGTGCCAGCAGTTTAGCGGTGACTAGCGGGAAGAGCTCCTACAATGAGCAGTTCTTC
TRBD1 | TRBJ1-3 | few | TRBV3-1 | CASRSDRVTGNTIYF | TGTGCCAGCAGATCCGACAGGGTCACTGGAAACACCATATATTTT
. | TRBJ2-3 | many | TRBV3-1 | CASSQDRAGAGDTQYF | TGTGCCAGCAGCCAAGATCGGGCGGGGGCGGGAGATACGCAGTATTTT
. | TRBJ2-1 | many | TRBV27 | CASRWTVQNDNEQFF | TGTGCCAGCAGATGGACCGTTCAAAACGACAATGAGCAGTTCTTC
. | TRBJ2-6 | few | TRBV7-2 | CASSPDRHGPGANVLTF | TGTGCCAGCAGCCCAGACCGACATGGCCCTGGGGCCAACGTCCTGACTTTC
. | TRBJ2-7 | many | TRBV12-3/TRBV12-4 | CASRMRTGKFYEQYF | TGTGCCAGCAGAATGAGGACGGGGAAGTTCTACGAGCAGTACTTC